Listed below are T cell receptor beta chains from one sample, sequenced in a study of blood T cells in healthy people across ages. TCRdb re-called the 5' RACE reads with MiXCR, one entry per CDR3 protein. This table has roughly 640,000 distinct CDR3 sequences, approximately 30% appearing once. The sequenced material came from blood. These TCRs come from a woman older than 75 in good health. CDR3s include the opening cysteine and the closing phenylalanine or tryptophan. D genes are given only for firm matches. For some rows the clone size is stated as once, few or many, or as a class when expanded; others skip it.

>TRBJ1-6|few|TRBD1|TRBV5-1
TGCGCCAGCAGCATGGGACAGGGAGGTTCACCCCTCCACTTT
CASSMGQGGSPLHF
>TRBJ2-1|many|TRBD1|TRBV7-9
TGTGCCAGCAGCTTAGGGGACAGGGGATCGTATGAGCAGTTCTTC
CASSLGDRGSYEQFF
>TRBJ2-5|many|.|TRBV5-4
TGTGCCAGCTCACCCAGGTACCAAGAGACCCAGTACTTC
CASSPRYQETQYF
>TRBJ2-1|many|.|TRBV4-3
TGCGCCAGCAGCCAAGATAGTGATTCCTACAATGAGCAGTTCTTC
CASSQDSDSYNEQFF
>TRBJ1-4|.|.|TRBV20-1
TGCAGTGCTCGTGCAGGGGCTAATGAAAAACTGTTTTTT
CSARAGANEKLFF
>TRBJ1-2|once|TRBD1|TRBV2
TGTGCCAGCAGGCCCCCGACAGGGATGGATGGCTACACCTTC
CASRPPTGMDGYTF
>TRBJ2-1|.|TRBD2|TRBV7-9
TGTGCCAGCAGCTTATTCAGCGGGGGGCCCTGGTTCTTC
CASSLFSGGPWFF
>TRBJ2-1|many|TRBD2|TRBV7-2
TGTGCCAGCAGCTTAGAGGCGGGGGCCTACAATGAGCAGTTCTTC
CASSLEAGAYNEQFF
>TRBJ2-7|.|TRBD2|TRBV6-1
TGTGCCAGTGCAAAGACTAGCTCCGAGCAGTACTTC
CASAKTSSEQYF
>TRBJ1-1|.|.|TRBV30
TGTGCCTGGAGTGCCGGACGGACCGTCACTGAAGCTTTCTTT
CAWSAGRTVTEAFF
>TRBJ1-6|.|.|TRBV7-6
TGTGCCAGCAGCTTACTGAGGGGCAGGAGTAATTCACCCCTCCACTTT
CASSLLRGRSNSPLHF
>TRBJ1-2|.|TRBD1|TRBV7-2
TGTGCCAGCAGCCTAGACAGGGAGGGCTACACCTTC
CASSLDREGYTF
>TRBJ1-4|.|TRBD1|TRBV18
TGTGCCAGCTCACGACAGGGGGATAATGAAAAACTGTTTTTT
CASSRQGDNEKLFF
>TRBJ2-5|many|.|TRBV20-1
TGCAGTGCCGCCCCCGGGTGGGGAGCCCAAGAGACCCAGTACTTC
CSAAPGWGAQETQYF
>TRBJ1-4|.|TRBD1|TRBV25-1
TGTGCCAGCAGTGAAGGACAGGGTTTAACTAATGAAAAACTGTTTTTT
CASSEGQGLTNEKLFF
>TRBJ2-3|.|.|TRBV15
TGTGCCACCAGCAGAGGGTTAGCAGATACGCAGTATTTT
CATSRGLADTQYF
>TRBJ2-5|many|.|TRBV10-3
TGTGCCATCAGTGCTGCCGACCAAGAGACCCAGTACTTC
CAISAADQETQYF
>TRBJ2-5|.|.|TRBV7-8
TGTGTCAGCGAGTTCTGGGGGCAAGAGACCCAGTACTTC
CVSEFWGQETQYF
>TRBJ1-1|many|.|TRBV7-9
TGTGCCAGCAGTGCATCAGGTTTCACTGAAGCTTTCTTT
CASSASGFTEAFF
>TRBJ1-2|many|.|TRBV11-1
TGTGCCAGCAGCTCACCAGGGGACAAGAATGGCTACACCTTC
CASSSPGDKNGYTF
>TRBJ1-2|.|.|TRBV7-2
TGTGCCAGCGGGATGGAGTTCCTCTACGGCTACACCTTC
CASGMEFLYGYTF
>TRBJ2-1|many|.|TRBV15
TGTGCCACCAGCACCAGGACAACTATATTCCATGAGCAGTTCTTC
CATSTRTTIFHEQFF
>TRBJ2-1|few|.|TRBV7-9
TGTGCCAGCAGCGGTGGGACACCCCTTTCCTCCTACAATGAGCAGTTCTTC
CASSGGTPLSSYNEQFF
>TRBJ2-1|.|TRBD2|TRBV29-1
TGCAGCGTGGGGAGCGGGGGGCATTACAATGAGCAGTTCTTC
CSVGSGGHYNEQFF
>TRBJ2-3|.|.|TRBV10-2
TGCGCCAGCATCCGGATACGGGACGCACCCACAGATACGCAGTATTTT
CASIRIRDAPTDTQYF
>TRBJ2-3|once|.|TRBV7-7
TGTGCTAGCAGCTGGACAGGGAGGGCAGATACGCAGTATTTT
CASSWTGRADTQYF
>TRBJ2-1|.|TRBD1|TRBV20-1
TGCAGTGCCAAAAGACAGGGGGCGAGGAATGAGCAGTTCTTC
CSAKRQGARNEQFF
>TRBJ2-5|many|.|TRBV7-9
TGTGCCAGCGGAGCCTTTGAGACCCAGTACTTC
CASGAFETQYF
>TRBJ2-4|many|.|TRBV11-1
TGTGCCAGCAGTGAAGGGGTGAACATTCAGTACTTC
CASSEGVNIQYF
>TRBJ1-1|.|.|TRBV2
TGTGCCAGCAGGGGGGCCTCTTCGGGGAACACTGAAGCTTTCTTT
CASRGASSGNTEAFF
>TRBJ1-2|.|.|TRBV5-1
TGCGCCAGCAGTCCGGACGGCGTAGGCCATGGCTACACCTTC
CASSPDGVGHGYTF
>TRBJ2-1|.|.|TRBV5-1
TGCGCCAGCACCGTTAAAAGCGGGCACAATGAGCAGTTCTTT
CASTVKSGHNEQFF
>TRBJ1-1|few|.|TRBV7-2
TGTGCCAGCAGCTTAGAGGGTGGGGGTATGAACACTGGAGCTTTCTTT
CASSLEGGGMNTGAFF
>TRBJ2-7|many|.|TRBV20-1
TGCAGTGCTAGAGGTACCGGGGCCTCCTACGAGCAGTACTTC
CSARGTGASYEQYF
>TRBJ1-5|many|.|TRBV5-1
TGCGCCAGCAGCTTGGGGTCTGGCAATCAGCCCCAGCATTTT
CASSLGSGNQPQHF
>TRBJ2-5|many|.|TRBV5-1
TGCGCCAGCAGCTCGGACGTGGGGGAGACCCAGTACTTC
CASSSDVGETQYF
>TRBJ2-3|many|TRBD2|TRBV20-1
TGCAGTGCTGCCCGGGGGGGGCTCACAGATACGCAGTATTTT
CSAARGGLTDTQYF
>TRBJ2-1|.|TRBD2|TRBV7-2
TGTGCCAGCAGTCTAGCGGGGTGGGGAGGTGAGCAGTTCTTC
CASSLAGWGGEQFF
>TRBJ2-5|many|TRBD2|TRBV20-1
TGCAGTGCTTCGACCTCGGGACTAGCGGGGGGAGAGACCCAGTACTTC
CSASTSGLAGGETQYF
>TRBJ1-2|.|.|TRBV6-1
TGTGCCAGCAGTGAAGGGTCCAGGGTCTACTATGGCTACACCTTC
CASSEGSRVYYGYTF
>TRBJ2-3|.|TRBD1|TRBV10-3
TGTACCATCAGGTCGACAGGGGGGATGAGCACAGATACGCAGTATTTT
CTIRSTGGMSTDTQYF
>TRBJ2-7|many|.|TRBV3-1
TGTGCCAGCAGCCAAGATTTAACACCCCAATACGAGCAGTACTTC
CASSQDLTPQYEQYF
>TRBJ2-7|many|.|TRBV2
TGTGCCAGCAGTGAAGGAGGAGTTTACGAGCAGTACTTC
CASSEGGVYEQYF